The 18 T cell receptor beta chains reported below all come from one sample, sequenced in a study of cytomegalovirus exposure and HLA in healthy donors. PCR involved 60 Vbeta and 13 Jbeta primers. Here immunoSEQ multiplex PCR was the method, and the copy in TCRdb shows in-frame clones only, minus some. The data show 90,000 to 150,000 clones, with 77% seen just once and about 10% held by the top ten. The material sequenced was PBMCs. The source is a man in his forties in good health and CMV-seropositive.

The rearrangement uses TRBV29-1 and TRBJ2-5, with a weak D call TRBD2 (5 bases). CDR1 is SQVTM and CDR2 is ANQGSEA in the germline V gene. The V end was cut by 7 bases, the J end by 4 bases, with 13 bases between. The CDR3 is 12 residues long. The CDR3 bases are TGCAGCGCCGTCCCGGGGAGAGAGACCCAGTACTTC. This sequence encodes CSAVPGRETQYF.

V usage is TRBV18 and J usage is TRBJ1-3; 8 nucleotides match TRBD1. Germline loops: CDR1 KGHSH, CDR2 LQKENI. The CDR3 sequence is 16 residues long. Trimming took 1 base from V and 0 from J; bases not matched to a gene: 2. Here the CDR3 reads CASSPRQGNSGNTIYF. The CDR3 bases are TGTGCCAGCTCACCACGACAGGGGAACTCTGGAAACACCATATATTTT.

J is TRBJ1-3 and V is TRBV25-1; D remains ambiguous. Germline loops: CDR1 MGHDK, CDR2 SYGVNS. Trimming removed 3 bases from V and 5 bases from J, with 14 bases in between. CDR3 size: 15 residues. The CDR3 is CASSDPGGNRNTIYF. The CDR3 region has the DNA TGTGCCAGCAGTGACCCGGGCGGGAACCGAAACACCATATATTTT.

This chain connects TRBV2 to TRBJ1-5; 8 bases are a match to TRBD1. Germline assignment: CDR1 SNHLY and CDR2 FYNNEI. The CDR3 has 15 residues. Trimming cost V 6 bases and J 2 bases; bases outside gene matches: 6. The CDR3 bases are TGTGCCAGCAGCCGGACAGGGACGGGCAATCAGCCCCAGCATTTT. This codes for CASSRTGTGNQPQHF.

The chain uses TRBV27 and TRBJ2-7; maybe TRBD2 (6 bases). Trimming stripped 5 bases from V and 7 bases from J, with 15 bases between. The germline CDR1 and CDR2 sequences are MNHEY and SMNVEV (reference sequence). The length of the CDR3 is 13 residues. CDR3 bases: TGTGCCAGCAGTGTACTCCTCGGAGGGGAGCAGTACTTC. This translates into CASSVLLGGEQYF.

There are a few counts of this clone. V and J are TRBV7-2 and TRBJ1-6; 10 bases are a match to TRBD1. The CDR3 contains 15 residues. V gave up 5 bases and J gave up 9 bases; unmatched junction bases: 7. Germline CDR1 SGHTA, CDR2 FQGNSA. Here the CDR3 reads CASSQIRDRGSPLHF. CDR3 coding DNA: TGTGCCAGCAGCCAAATCCGGGACAGGGGTTCACCCCTCCACTTT.

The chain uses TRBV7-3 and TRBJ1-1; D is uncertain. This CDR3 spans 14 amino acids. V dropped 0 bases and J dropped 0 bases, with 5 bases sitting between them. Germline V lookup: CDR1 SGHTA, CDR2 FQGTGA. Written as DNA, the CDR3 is TGTGCCAGCAGCTTAACGGCATTGAACACTGAAGCTTTCTTT. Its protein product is CASSLTALNTEAFF.

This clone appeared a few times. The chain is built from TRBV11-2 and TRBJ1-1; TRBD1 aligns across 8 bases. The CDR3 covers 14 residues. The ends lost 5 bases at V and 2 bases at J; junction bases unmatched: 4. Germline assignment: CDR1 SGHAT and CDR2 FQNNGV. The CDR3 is CASSVSGGNTEAFF. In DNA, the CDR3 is TGTGCCAGCAGCGTATCAGGGGGCAACACTGAAGCTTTCTTT.

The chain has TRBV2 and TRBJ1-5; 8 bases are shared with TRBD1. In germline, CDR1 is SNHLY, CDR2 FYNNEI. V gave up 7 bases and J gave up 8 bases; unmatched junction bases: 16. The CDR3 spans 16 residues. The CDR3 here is CASNGQGSSRMEPQHF. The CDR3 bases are TGTGCCAGCAACGGACAGGGCTCCTCGAGGATGGAGCCCCAGCATTTT. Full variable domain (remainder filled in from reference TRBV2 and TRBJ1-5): EPEVTQTPSHQVTQMGQEVILRCVPISNHLYFYWYRQILGQKVEFLVSFYNNEISEKSEIFDDQFSVERPDGSNFTLKIRSTKLEDSAMYFCASNGQGSSRMEPQHFGDGTRLSIL.

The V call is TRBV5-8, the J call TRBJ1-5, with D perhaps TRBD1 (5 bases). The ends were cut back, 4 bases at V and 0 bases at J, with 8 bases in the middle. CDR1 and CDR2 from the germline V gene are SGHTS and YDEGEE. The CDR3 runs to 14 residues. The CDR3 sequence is CASSPGYSNQPQHF. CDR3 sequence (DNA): TGTGCCAGCAGCCCAGGGTATAGCAATCAGCCCCAGCATTTT.

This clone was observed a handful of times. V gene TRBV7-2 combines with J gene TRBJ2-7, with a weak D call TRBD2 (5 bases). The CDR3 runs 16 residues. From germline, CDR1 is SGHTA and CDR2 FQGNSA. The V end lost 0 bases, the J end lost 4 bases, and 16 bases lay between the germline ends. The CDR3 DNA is TGTGCCAGCAGCTTAGCGTCTTGGGAGAGAGGTTACGAGCAGTACTTC. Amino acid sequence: CASSLASWERGYEQYF.

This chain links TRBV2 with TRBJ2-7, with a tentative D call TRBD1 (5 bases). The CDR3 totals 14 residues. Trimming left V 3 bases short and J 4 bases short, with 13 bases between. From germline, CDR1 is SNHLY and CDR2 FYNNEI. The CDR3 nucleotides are TGTGCCAGCAGTGACCGGACAATCGGATACGAGCAGTACTTC. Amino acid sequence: CASSDRTIGYEQYF.

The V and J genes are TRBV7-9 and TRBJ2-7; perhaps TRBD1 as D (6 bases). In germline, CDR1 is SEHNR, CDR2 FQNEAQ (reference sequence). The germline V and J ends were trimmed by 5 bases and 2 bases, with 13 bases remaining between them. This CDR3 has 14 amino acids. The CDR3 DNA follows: TGTGCCAGCAGCAACCGACAGGCCACCTACGAGCAGTACTTC. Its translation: CASSNRQATYEQYF.

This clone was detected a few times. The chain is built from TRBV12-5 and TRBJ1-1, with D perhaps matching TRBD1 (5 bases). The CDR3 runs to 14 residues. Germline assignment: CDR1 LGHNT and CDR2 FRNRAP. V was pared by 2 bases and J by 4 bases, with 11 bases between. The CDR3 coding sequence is TGTGCTAGTGGTTTGATAGGGGAGGGCACTGAAGCTTTCTTT. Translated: CASGLIGEGTEAFF.

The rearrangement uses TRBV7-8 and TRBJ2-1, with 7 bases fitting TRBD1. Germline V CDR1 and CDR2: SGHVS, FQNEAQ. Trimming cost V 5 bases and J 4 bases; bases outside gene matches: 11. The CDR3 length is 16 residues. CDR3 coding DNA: TGTGCCAGCAGCGACCAAGAGGGACAGCTATACAATGAGCAGTTCTTC. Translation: CASSDQEGQLYNEQFF.

The CDR3: CASSRDSYSYEQYF. The CDR3 DNA sequence: TGCGCCAGCAGCCGGGACAGCTACTCCTACGAGCAGTACTTC. This sequence joins TRBV4-1 and TRBJ2-7; 7 nucleotides agree with TRBD1. Germline CDR1 and CDR2: MGHRA and YSYEKL. The CDR3 is 14 residues long. Losses at the gene ends were 4 bases for V and 0 bases for J; bases not matched to a gene: 3.

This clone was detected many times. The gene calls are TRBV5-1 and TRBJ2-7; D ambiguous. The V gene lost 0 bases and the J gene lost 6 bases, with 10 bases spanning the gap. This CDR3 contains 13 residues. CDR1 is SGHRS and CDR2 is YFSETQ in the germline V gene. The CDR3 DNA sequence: TGCGCCAGCAGCTTGGGGCAGGATGGCGAGCAGTACTTC. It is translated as CASSLGQDGEQYF.

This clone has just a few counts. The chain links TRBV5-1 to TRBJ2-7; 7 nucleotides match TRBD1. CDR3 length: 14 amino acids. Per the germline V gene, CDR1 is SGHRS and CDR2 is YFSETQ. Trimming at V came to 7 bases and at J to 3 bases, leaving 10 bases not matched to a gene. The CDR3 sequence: CASGRDSFSYEQYF. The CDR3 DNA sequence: TGCGCCAGCGGTAGGGACAGTTTTAGCTACGAGCAGTACTTC.